This T cell receptor beta chain was obtained from a study of shared clonotypes between healthy human individuals. The V and J ends lost 8 bases and 8 bases respectively, with 15 bases between them. This CDR3 region has 13 residues. Germline assignment: CDR1 SGHVS and CDR2 FQNEAQ. Study-level findings and limits: Exclusively blood specimens were collected; tissue repertoires likely differ.

Data came from immunoSEQ multiplex PCR; TCRdb stores just in-frame clones and leaves some out. The sample lists about 2.4 million clones, 93% seen once, with about 0.34% in the top ten. With respect to this clone: The antigen is undetermined.

The TCR comes from a man between 18 and 35 years old in good health. Some clones in this sample may be carry-over from other donors' samples. The sample consisted of naive CD4+ T cells from PBMCs. Subset defined: CD45RA+ positively selected. The chain links TRBV7-8 to TRBJ1-4; D gene ambiguous. CDR3 loop: CASGEGGEEKLFF. CDR3 sequence (DNA): TGTGCCAGCGGGGAGGGAGGAGAAGAAAAACTGTTTTTT.